This T cell receptor (beta chain) was documented in a study of blood T cell repertoires in COVID-19. In the study overall: Donors in the United States, Italy and Spain gave samples during acute or convalescent COVID-19. Sample material is recorded as cDNA or gDNA derived from T cells, B-cell-depleted T cells, or PBMCs.

The germline gives CDR1 LGHDT, CDR2 YNNKEL (reference sequence). The CDR3 contains 15 residues. With 3 bases clipped from V and 4 bases from J, the junction kept 5 bases outside the gene matches. In the source study's methods: Researchers report that nucleated cell counts were estimated from reference gene primer amplification. The protocol was immunoSEQ multiplex PCR, while the TCRdb copy is restricted to in-frame clones and leaves out a portion. The V and J calls and clone size are taken from that table; D and trimming were inferred from the DNA. This table has 350,000 to 450,000 clones, about 87% appearing once.

The origin of this receptor is a human donor in a cohort sampled during active COVID-19. Source material: peripheral blood. The chain uses TRBV3-1 (or the pseudogene TRBV3-2) and TRBJ2-1, with 8 bases identical to TRBD2. CDR3 DNA: TGTGCCAGCAGCCATACTAGCGGAAAATACAATGAGCAGTTCTTC. Residues: CASSHTSGKYNEQFF.